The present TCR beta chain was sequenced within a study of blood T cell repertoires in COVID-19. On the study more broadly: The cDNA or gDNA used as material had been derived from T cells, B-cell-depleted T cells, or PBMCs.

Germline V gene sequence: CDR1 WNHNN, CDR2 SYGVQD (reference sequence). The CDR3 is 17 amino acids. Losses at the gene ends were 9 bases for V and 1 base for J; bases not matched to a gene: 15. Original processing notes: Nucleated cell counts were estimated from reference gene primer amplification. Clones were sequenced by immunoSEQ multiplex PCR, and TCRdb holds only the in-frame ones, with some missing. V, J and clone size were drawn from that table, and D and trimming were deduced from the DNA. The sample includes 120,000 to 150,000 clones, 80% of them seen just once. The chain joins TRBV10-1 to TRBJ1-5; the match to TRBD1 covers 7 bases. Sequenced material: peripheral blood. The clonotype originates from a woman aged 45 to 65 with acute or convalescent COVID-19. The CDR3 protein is CARPIRDRELSNQPQHF. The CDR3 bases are TGCGCCAGGCCGATCCGGGACAGAGAATTGAGCAATCAGCCCCAGCATTTT.